The 21 T cell receptor beta chains below were found in one sample sequenced in a study of T cells in localized non-small cell lung cancer. Measured with immunoSEQ multiplex PCR; TCRdb has only the in-frame clones, and not every one. The repertoire includes under 40,000 clones, 86% of them detected once, and around 4% sits in the top ten. Sequenced here: peripheral blood, sampled before any cancer treatment. These receptors all stem from a male donor at least 60 years old with stage III lung adenocarcinoma.

The V and J genes are TRBV19 and TRBJ1-5, with TRBD1 matching over 9 bases. V shed 10 bases, J shed 4 bases, and the junction held 14 bases outside the gene matches. The CDR3 extends over 16 amino acids. Germline V gene data show CDR1 as LNHDA and CDR2 as SQIVND (reference sequence). DNA for the CDR3: TGTGCCACCCAGAGCGGGACAGGGTATGGTAATCAGCCCCAGCATTTT. Translating it yields CATQSGTGYGNQPQHF.

This sequence joins TRBV7-2 and TRBJ1-2, with D unclear. CDR3 size: 13 residues. Germline assignment: CDR1 SGHTA and CDR2 FQGNSA. The V end was cut by 1 base, the J end by 6 bases, with 9 bases between. The CDR3 DNA reads TGTGCCAGCAGCTTAGGGCGGGAGCATGGCTACACCTTC. Its translation is CASSLGREHGYTF.

This chain links TRBV7-7 with TRBJ2-1; 11 bases map to TRBD2. Per the germline V gene, CDR1 is SSHAT and CDR2 is FNYEAQ (reference sequence). The CDR3 totals 16 residues. As DNA, the CDR3 is TGTGCTAGCGCTAGCGGGGGGCCTGCCACCTACAATGAGCAGTTCTTC. This codes for CASASGGPATYNEQFF. Full variable domain (missing parts from reference TRBV7-7 and TRBJ2-1): GAGVSQSPRYKVTKRGQDVTLRCDPISSHATLYWYQQALGQGPEFLTYFNYEAQPDKSGLPSDRFSAERPEGSISTLTIQRTEQRDSAMYRCASASGGPATYNEQFFGPGTRLTVL.

The V gene is TRBV19, the J gene TRBJ1-1, with D possibly being TRBD1 (5 bases). V was trimmed by 9 bases and J by 1 base, leaving 9 bases between them. This CDR3 is 12 amino acids long. In germline, CDR1 is LNHDA, CDR2 SQIVND (reference sequence). The CDR3 nucleotides are TGTGCCAGCCATACAGGGAACACTGAAGCTTTCTTT. It encodes CASHTGNTEAFF.

V and J are TRBV9 and TRBJ2-7; D remains unclear. V shed 6 bases and J shed 3 bases, with 19 bases lying between them. The V gene's germline CDR1 is SGDLS and CDR2 YYNGEE. The CDR3 runs 15 residues. CDR3 sequence (DNA): TGTGCCAGCAAATCCAAACTCCGAAACTACTACGAGCAGTACTTC. Amino acids: CASKSKLRNYYEQYF.

The chain recombines TRBV5-6 with TRBJ1-5; perhaps TRBD1 as D (5 bases). CDR1 and CDR2 from the germline V gene are SGHDT and YYEEEE. With 4 bases removed from V and 4 bases from J, the gap between germline ends came to 9 bases. This CDR3 comprises 13 residues. CDR3 nucleotides: TGTGCCAGCAGCCCAGGGAGGAATCAGCCCCAGCATTTT. Protein sequence: CASSPGRNQPQHF.

The gene calls are TRBV28 and TRBJ1-5, with D possibly TRBD1 on 5 matching bases. The V and J ends lost 4 bases and 6 bases respectively, with 19 bases between them. The CDR3 has 16 amino acids. Germline-derived CDR1 and CDR2 are MDHEN and SYDVKM. CDR3 sequence (DNA): TGTGCCAGCAGTTCTATCGGGACTTCTAAGGGTCAGCCCCAGCATTTT. Translating it yields CASSSIGTSKGQPQHF.

The genes are TRBV19 and TRBJ2-7; 8 bases are a match to TRBD1. Germline V gene lookup returns CDR1 LNHDA and CDR2 SQIVND (reference sequence). The CDR3 contains 14 residues. Trimming removed 6 bases from V and 1 base from J; junction bases left unmatched: 5. CDR3 region: CASRQDRASYEQYF. The CDR3 DNA reads TGTGCCAGTAGGCAGGACAGGGCTTCCTACGAGCAGTACTTC.

The chain carries TRBV19 and TRBJ2-3; unclear D gene. The V end lost 6 bases, the J end lost 1 base, and 8 bases lay between the germline ends. This CDR3 is built from 13 residues. The germline V gene has CDR1 LNHDA and CDR2 SQIVND (reference sequence). The CDR3 DNA follows: TGTGCCAGTAGCGACTCCCGCACAGATACGCAGTATTTT. Amino acids: CASSDSRTDTQYF. Full variable domain (outside the CDR3, taken from reference TRBV19 and TRBJ2-3): DGGITQSPKYLFRKEGQNVTLSCEQNLNHDAMYWYRQDPGQGLRLIYYSQIVNDFQKGDIAEGYSVSREKKESFPLTVTSAQKNPTAFYLCASSDSRTDTQYFGPGTRLTVL.

The rearrangement uses TRBV7-9 and TRBJ2-7, with D hard to call. The ends were cut back, 1 base at V and 12 bases at J, with 13 bases in the middle. In germline, CDR1 is SEHNR, CDR2 FQNEAQ (reference sequence). CDR3 size: 12 residues. CDR3 sequence (DNA): TGTGCCAGCAGCTTAGATCTGCCGTCGATGTACTTC. Translated, it gives CASSLDLPSMYF. Using reference TRBV7-9 and TRBJ2-7 for the parts outside the CDR3, the full variable domain is DTGVSQNPRHKITKRGQNVTFRCDPISEHNRLYWYRQTLGQGPEFLTYFQNEAQLEKSRLLSDRFSAERPKGSFSTLEIQRTEQGDSAMYLCASSLDLPSMYFGPGTRLTVT.

The chain employs TRBV6-5 and TRBJ1-2; D remains unclear. Trimming took 0 bases from V and 5 from J, leaving 7 bases between them. Germline V lookup: CDR1 MNHEY, CDR2 SVGAGI. This CDR3 region has 13 residues. CDR3 coding DNA: TGTGCCAGCAGTTACTCGAAAAGATATGGCTACACCTTC. Translating gives CASSYSKRYGYTF.

The V and J genes are TRBV6-1 and TRBJ1-5; 8 bases map to TRBD1. With 2 bases clipped from V and 3 bases from J, the junction kept 6 bases outside the gene matches. Germline assignment: CDR1 MNHNS and CDR2 SASEGT. This CDR3 comprises 16 residues. The chain's CDR3 is CASSETWTGSNQPQHF. DNA of the CDR3: TGTGCCAGCAGTGAAACTTGGACAGGGTCCAATCAGCCCCAGCATTTT.

V and J are TRBV11-2 and TRBJ2-1, with TRBD1 matching over 10 bases. Germline trimming cut 5 bases from V and 1 base from J; bases unmatched to any gene: 11. Per germline, CDR1 SGHAT and CDR2 FQNNGV. This CDR3 spans 18 amino acids. In DNA form, the CDR3 reads TGTGCCAGCAGCCCGGGGACAGGGGCCCGCTTATCCTACAATGAGCAGTTCTTC. Its protein product is CASSPGTGARLSYNEQFF.

The chain combines TRBV7-8 with TRBJ2-3, with 8 bases identical to TRBD2. Germline CDR1 reads SGHVS; CDR2 reads FQNEAQ. The V and J ends lost 1 base and 4 bases, in that order; junction bases with no gene match: 13. The CDR3 consists of 18 residues. Written as DNA, the CDR3 is TGTGCCAGCAGCTTAGGACGTACCGGGACTAGTAAGGCAGATACGCAGTATTTT. Translation: CASSLGRTGTSKADTQYF.

The chain recombines TRBV2 with TRBJ1-5; tentatively, D is TRBD1 (5 bases). This CDR3 region has 12 residues. Germline V CDR1 and CDR2: SNHLY, FYNNEI. The V and J ends lost 6 bases and 8 bases respectively, with 11 bases between them. The CDR3 protein is CASRGGEEPQHF. CDR3 bases: TGTGCCAGCAGGGGGGGGGAAGAGCCCCAGCATTTT.

V gene TRBV5-1 combines with J gene TRBJ2-1; D call uncertain. This CDR3 has 11 amino acids. V was trimmed by 0 bases and J by 9 bases, leaving 4 bases between them. The germline gives CDR1 SGHRS, CDR2 YFSETQ. This CDR3 reads CASSLVGEQFF. The CDR3 bases are TGCGCCAGCAGCTTGGTAGGTGAGCAGTTCTTC.

The V and J genes are TRBV7-3 and TRBJ1-3; D is unresolved. The CDR3 extends over 15 amino acids. V was pared by 4 bases and J by 0 bases, with 10 bases between. Germline assignment: CDR1 SGHTA and CDR2 FQGTGA. This CDR3 is CASSSSRTSGNTIYF. CDR3 bases: TGTGCCAGCAGCTCTTCCCGTACCTCTGGAAACACCATATATTTT.

This rearrangement joins TRBV5-1 to TRBJ2-1, with 9 bases identical to TRBD2. There are 16 residues in the CDR3. V lost 0 bases and J lost 9; bases outside the gene matches: 10. CDR1 is SGHRS, CDR2 YFSETQ, per germline. The CDR3 region has the DNA TGCGCCAGCAGCTTGGGGCTGCGGGGGGGCCTAAGTGAGCAGTTCTTC. The encoded protein is CASSLGLRGGLSEQFF.

This clone was picked up a small number of times. The rearrangement uses TRBV4-1 and TRBJ2-3; unclear D gene. The CDR3 runs 14 residues. Germline-derived CDR1 and CDR2 are MGHRA and YSYEKL. Trimming stripped 0 bases from V and 2 bases from J, with 6 bases between. In DNA, the CDR3 is TGCGCCAGCAGCCAAGATAAAAACACAGATACGCAGTATTTT. Its protein product is CASSQDKNTDTQYF.

This clone was picked up a small number of times. The rearrangement uses TRBV6-5 and TRBJ1-5; D remains ambiguous. V lost 0 bases and J 0 bases, leaving 6 bases between the germline ends. CDR1 and CDR2 (germline): MNHEY, SVGAGI. The CDR3 consists of 15 residues. The CDR3 sequence: CASSYSEYSNQPQHF. The DNA for the CDR3 is TGTGCCAGCAGTTACTCGGAATATAGCAATCAGCCCCAGCATTTT.

The CDR3 nucleotides read TGTGCCACCAGCCCCGGCCGGCTGTTTTTT. Translation gives CATSPGRLFF. The V gene is TRBV15, the J gene TRBJ2-2; D remains unclear. V was trimmed by 5 bases and J by 13 bases, leaving 8 bases between them. Germline-derived CDR1 and CDR2 are LNHNV and YYDKDF (reference sequence). The CDR3 sequence is 10 residues long.